These 9 T cell receptor beta chains share one sample of origin, sequenced in a study of cytomegalovirus exposure and HLA in healthy donors. PCR was performed using 60 Vbeta and 13 Jbeta primers. This table comes from immunoSEQ multiplex PCR, and its TCRdb copy is limited to in-frame clones, with some not included. The sample includes roughly 160,000 clones, roughly 67% of them seen just once. The sequenced material came from PBMCs. The receptors come from a woman younger than 35 in good health and CMV-seropositive.

The chain couples TRBV13 to TRBJ1-1; D not resolved. With 4 bases removed from V and 1 base from J, the gap between germline ends came to 13 bases. CDR1 PRHDT and CDR2 FYEKMQ come from the germline V gene (reference sequence). The CDR3 runs to 15 residues. CDR3 nucleotides: TGTGCCAGCAGCTACCGAGGCGGCGGGAACACTGAAGCTTTCTTT. Translated: CASSYRGGGNTEAFF.

The J gene is TRBJ1-2, the V gene TRBV4-3, with 10 bases identical to TRBD1. Germline V gene lookup returns CDR1 LGHNA and CDR2 YSLEER. This CDR3 comprises 15 residues. Trimming took 2 bases from V and 2 from J; bases not matched to a gene: 2. This CDR3 is CASSQQTGGNYGYTF. The CDR3 DNA reads as TGCGCCAGCAGCCAACAGACAGGGGGCAACTATGGCTACACCTTC.

This clone came up a few times. This chain joins TRBV6-5 and TRBJ2-7; D remains ambiguous. Germline CDR1 MNHEY, CDR2 SVGAGI. CDR3 length equals 13 residues. V was clipped by 2 bases and J by 3 bases, with 8 bases between them. The CDR3 nucleotides read TGTGCCAGCAGTTACGACTCACGCTACGAGCAGTACTTC. Its translation: CASSYDSRYEQYF.

This clone was seen only once. The chain links TRBV5-1 to TRBJ2-1, with 12 bases aligning to TRBD2. The trim removed 4 bases at V and 5 bases at J, leaving 7 bases unmatched. Germline V gene data show CDR1 as SGHRS and CDR2 as YFSETQ. This CDR3 is built from 16 residues. The CDR3 region has the DNA TGCGCCAGCAGCCTACGATGGACTAGCGGGGACAATGAGCAGTTCTTC. It encodes CASSLRWTSGDNEQFF. Full variable domain (rest looked up from reference TRBV5-1 and TRBJ2-1): KAGVTQTPRYLIKTRGQQVTLSCSPISGHRSVSWYQQTPGQGLQFLFEYFSETQRNKGNFPGRFSGRQFSNSRSEMNVSTLELGDSALYLCASSLRWTSGDNEQFFGPGTRLTVL.

V usage is TRBV5-1 and J usage is TRBJ2-5; the D is unclear. In germline, CDR1 is SGHRS, CDR2 YFSETQ. The CDR3 totals 12 residues. Trimming took 0 bases from V and 7 from J, leaving 7 bases between them. The CDR3 loop reads CASSLDGVTQYF. For the CDR3, the DNA is TGCGCCAGCAGCTTGGACGGTGTGACCCAGTACTTC. Full variable domain (outside the CDR3, taken from reference TRBV5-1 and TRBJ2-5): KAGVTQTPRYLIKTRGQQVTLSCSPISGHRSVSWYQQTPGQGLQFLFEYFSETQRNKGNFPGRFSGRQFSNSRSEMNVSTLELGDSALYLCASSLDGVTQYFGPGTRLLVL.

The chain joins TRBV27 to TRBJ1-1, with 11 bases aligning to TRBD1. J was trimmed by 5 bases and V by 2 bases; bases with no gene match: 7. CDR1 is MNHEY and CDR2 is SMNVEV in the germline V gene (reference sequence). The CDR3 has 16 amino acids. The CDR3 nucleotides read TGTGCCAGCAGTTTAAGGACAGGGGGCCTAAGAACTGAAGCTTTCTTT. As protein: CASSLRTGGLRTEAFF.

This rearrangement joins TRBV27 to TRBJ1-2, with a weak D call TRBD1 (6 bases). Germline V gene data show CDR1 as MNHEY and CDR2 as SMNVEV (reference sequence). This CDR3 comprises 18 residues. V was shortened by 2 bases and J by 3 bases, with 22 bases between the two germline ends. The CDR3 bases are TGTGCCAGCAGTTTAGTGGGCATGGGGGGGCGCGGGGACTATGGCTACACCTTC. Translation: CASSLVGMGGRGDYGYTF.

The chain uses TRBV27 and TRBJ1-2; D remains unclear. Germline V CDR1 and CDR2: MNHEY, SMNVEV (reference sequence). This CDR3 spans 13 amino acids. V gave up 5 bases and J gave up 6 bases, with 13 bases separating them. CDR3 protein: CASSTSGYHGYTF. CDR3 coding DNA: TGTGCCAGCAGTACTTCAGGATACCATGGCTACACCTTC.

The table lists this clone with a few counts. CDR3: CASSPGWGRLSYNEQFF. The CDR3 bases are TGTGCCAGCAGCCCGGGGTGGGGTAGATTATCCTACAATGAGCAGTTCTTC. The chain uses TRBV7-2 and TRBJ2-1, with D perhaps TRBD2 (5 bases). V was shortened by 5 bases and J by 1 base, with 18 bases between the two germline ends. The CDR3 totals 17 residues. Germline CDR1 SGHTA, CDR2 FQGNSA.